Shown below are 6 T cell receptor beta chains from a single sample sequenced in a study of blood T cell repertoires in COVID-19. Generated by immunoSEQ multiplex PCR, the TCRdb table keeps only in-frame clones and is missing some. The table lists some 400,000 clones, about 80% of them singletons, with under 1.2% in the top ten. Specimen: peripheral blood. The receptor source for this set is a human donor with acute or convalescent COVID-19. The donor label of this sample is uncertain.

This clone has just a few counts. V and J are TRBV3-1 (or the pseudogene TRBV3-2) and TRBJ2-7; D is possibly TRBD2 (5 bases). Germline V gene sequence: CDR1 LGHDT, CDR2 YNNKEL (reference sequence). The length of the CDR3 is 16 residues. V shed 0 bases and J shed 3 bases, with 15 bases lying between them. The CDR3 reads CASSQDRGSVRYEQYF. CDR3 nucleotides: TGTGCCAGCAGCCAAGATCGGGGTAGCGTACGCTACGAGCAGTACTTC.

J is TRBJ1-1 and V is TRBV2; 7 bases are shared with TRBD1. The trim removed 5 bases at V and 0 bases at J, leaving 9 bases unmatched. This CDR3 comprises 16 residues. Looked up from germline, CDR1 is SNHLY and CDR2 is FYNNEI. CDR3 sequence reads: CASSTPGQIMNTEAFF. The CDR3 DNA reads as TGTGCCAGCAGTACACCGGGACAGATAATGAACACTGAAGCTTTCTTT.

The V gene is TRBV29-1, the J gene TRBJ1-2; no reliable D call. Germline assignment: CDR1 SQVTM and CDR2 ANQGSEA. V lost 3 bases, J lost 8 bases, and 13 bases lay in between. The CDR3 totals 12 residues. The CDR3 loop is CSVDKAGGGYTF. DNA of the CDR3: TGCAGCGTTGATAAGGCGGGAGGAGGCTACACCTTC. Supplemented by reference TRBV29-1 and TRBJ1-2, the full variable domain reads SAVISQKPSRDICQRGTSLTIQCQVDSQVTMMFWYRQQPGQSLTLIATANQGSEATYESGFVIDKFPISRPNLTFSTLTVSNMSPEDSSIYLCSVDKAGGGYTFGSGTRLTVV.

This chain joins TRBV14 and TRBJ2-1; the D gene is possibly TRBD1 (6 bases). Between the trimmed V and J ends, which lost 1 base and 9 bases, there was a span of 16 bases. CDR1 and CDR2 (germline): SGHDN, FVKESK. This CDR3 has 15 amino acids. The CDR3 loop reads CASSQAGHRGVEQFF. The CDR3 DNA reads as TGTGCCAGCAGCCAAGCGGGACACAGAGGGGTTGAGCAGTTCTTC.

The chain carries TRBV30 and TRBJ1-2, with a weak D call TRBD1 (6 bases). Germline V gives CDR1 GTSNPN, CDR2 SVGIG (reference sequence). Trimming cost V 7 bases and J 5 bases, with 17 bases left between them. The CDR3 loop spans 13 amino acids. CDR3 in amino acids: CASSYTGLYGYTF. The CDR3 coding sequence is TGTGCCTCCTCCTACACAGGGCTGTATGGCTACACCTTC. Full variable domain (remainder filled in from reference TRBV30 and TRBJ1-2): SQTIHQWPATLVQPVGSPLSLECTVEGTSNPNLYWYRQAAGRGLQLLFYSVGIGQISSEVPQNLSASRPQDRQFILSSKKLLLSDSGFYLCASSYTGLYGYTFGSGTRLTVV.

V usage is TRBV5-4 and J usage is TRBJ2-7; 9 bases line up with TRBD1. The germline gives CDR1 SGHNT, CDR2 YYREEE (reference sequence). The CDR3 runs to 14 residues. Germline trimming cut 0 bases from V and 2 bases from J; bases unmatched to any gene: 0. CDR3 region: CASSLGDRAYEQYF. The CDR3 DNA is TGTGCCAGCAGCTTGGGGGACAGGGCCTACGAGCAGTACTTC.